What follows are 29 T cell receptor beta chains derived from one specimen sequenced in a study of OX40 agonist ivuxolimab in advanced cancers. Libraries came from the immunoSEQ multiplex PCR assay. TCRdb holds this immuneACCESS table with in-frame rearrangements only. Some clones are missing; in checked studies, unresolved V genes explain under half, and the rest has no known cause. In all, the sample holds 67,000 or so clones, and 88% of those were seen once. 0.8% to 1.3% of the sample rests with the top ten. The specimen comprised CD4+ or CD8+ T cells sorted from blood, sampled in a trial of the OX40 agonist ivuxolimab. Receptor source: an adult with an advanced solid tumor such as melanoma, head and neck, liver or kidney cancer.

CDR3 sequence: CASSSDRFNEKLFF. CDR3 nucleotide sequence: TGTGCCAGCAGCTCGGACAGATTTAATGAAAAACTGTTTTTT. This chain links TRBV7-9 with TRBJ1-4; D is possibly TRBD1 (6 bases). The CDR3 contains 14 residues. The V end lost 4 bases, the J end lost 4 bases, and 10 bases lay between the germline ends. CDR1 and CDR2 from the germline V gene are SEHNR and FQNEAQ (reference sequence).

The chain links TRBV4-2 to TRBJ2-3, with 10 nucleotides matching TRBD2. The CDR3 contains 19 residues. V lost 0 bases to trimming and J lost 1 base; unmatched junction nucleotides: 10. Germline lookup yields CDR1 LGHNA and CDR2 YNFKEQ. In DNA, the CDR3 is TGTGCCAGCAGCCAAGACGGGCTAGCGGGGGTTGGGGGCACAGATACGCAGTATTTT. It is translated as CASSQDGLAGVGGTDTQYF.

This chain uses TRBV5-1 with TRBJ2-1; TRBD1 might be the D (5 bases). The V end lost 6 bases, the J end lost 5 bases, and 12 bases lay between the germline ends. Germline V gene lookup returns CDR1 SGHRS and CDR2 YFSETQ. CDR3 length equals 13 residues. The CDR3: CASKVGQDNEQFF. CDR3 coding DNA: TGCGCCAGCAAGGTGGGGCAGGACAATGAGCAGTTCTTC.

The chain has TRBV19 and TRBJ1-3, with no clear D. The germline V and J ends were trimmed by 5 bases and 11 bases, with 19 bases remaining between them. The CDR3 has 14 residues. Germline V lookup: CDR1 LNHDA, CDR2 SQIVND (reference sequence). CDR3: CASSQDISSRAIYF. In DNA form, the CDR3 reads TGTGCCAGTAGTCAAGACATATCTTCGAGGGCCATATATTTT.

The chain employs TRBV19 and TRBJ2-5; the D is unclear. Trimming pared 2 bases from V and 5 bases from J, leaving 15 bases between. CDR3 size: 15 residues. Germline loops: CDR1 LNHDA, CDR2 SQIVND (reference sequence). The CDR3 DNA follows: TGTGCCAGTAGTATAATGGACGGTCAAGGGGAGACCCAGTACTTC. Encoded protein: CASSIMDGQGETQYF.

This sequence joins TRBV6-6 and TRBJ2-3; 10 bases fit TRBD2. CDR1 and CDR2 from the germline V gene are MNHNY and SVGAGI (reference sequence). The CDR3 loop spans 16 amino acids. V lost 0 bases, J lost 4 bases, and 4 bases stayed unmatched. The DNA for the CDR3 is TGTGCCAGCAGTTACTCTAGCGGGGGGCGCGCAGATACGCAGTATTTT. It codes for CASSYSSGGRADTQYF.

The chain is built from TRBV28 and TRBJ2-2; D is undetermined. Germline V gives CDR1 MDHEN, CDR2 SYDVKM. The CDR3 totals 13 residues. Trimming left V 6 bases short and J 4 bases short, with 9 bases between. The CDR3: CASRGVSTGELFF. Written as DNA, the CDR3 is TGTGCCAGCAGGGGCGTGAGCACCGGGGAGCTGTTTTTT.

The gene calls are TRBV5-4 and TRBJ2-3; the D call may be TRBD1 or TRBD2 (6 bases each). CDR1 is SGHNT and CDR2 is YYREEE in the germline V gene (reference sequence). V was pared by 5 bases and J by 8 bases, with 24 bases between. The CDR3 is 16 amino acids. The CDR3: CASSLPGDSGLGTQYF. In nucleotides, the CDR3 is TGTGCCAGCAGTTTGCCAGGGGATAGCGGCCTAGGTACGCAGTATTTT.

V and J are TRBV5-1 and TRBJ2-3; the D is unclear. The V end lost 2 bases, the J end lost 6 bases, and 10 bases lay between the germline ends. This CDR3 region has 13 residues. The germline V gene has CDR1 SGHRS and CDR2 YFSETQ. Here the CDR3 reads CASSFSQSDTQYF. CDR3 bases: TGCGCCAGCAGCTTTAGTCAATCGGATACGCAGTATTTT.

V is TRBV4-3 and J is TRBJ1-2, with D tentatively TRBD1 (6 bases). CDR1 is LGHNA and CDR2 is YSLEER in the germline V gene. Trimming pared 3 bases from V and 3 bases from J, leaving 23 bases between. The CDR3 loop spans 18 amino acids. The CDR3 loop reads CASSQMKGGTEGDYGYTF. CDR3 bases: TGCGCCAGCAGCCAGATGAAGGGGGGGACGGAGGGGGACTATGGCTACACCTTC.

The CDR3 bases are TGTGCCTGGAGTGTGCCGCCGGATACGCAGTATTTT. It codes for CAWSVPPDTQYF. This chain joins TRBV30 and TRBJ2-3; no clear D. Germline loops: CDR1 GTSNPN, CDR2 SVGIG (reference sequence). The CDR3 contains 12 residues. Trimming shortened V by 0 bases and J by 6 bases, and 7 bases separated the two germline ends.

This chain connects TRBV5-6 to TRBJ2-7, with 10 bases matching TRBD2. Germline V gene sequence: CDR1 SGHDT, CDR2 YYEEEE. The CDR3 consists of 15 residues. Trimming cost V 4 bases and J 4 bases; bases outside gene matches: 8. The CDR3: CASSQAGTSVYEQYF. The DNA for the CDR3 is TGTGCCAGCAGCCAGGCCGGGACTAGCGTTTACGAGCAGTACTTC.

The J gene is TRBJ2-3, the V gene TRBV2; perhaps TRBD2 as D (5 bases). CDR3 size: 16 residues. Deletions cut 2 bases from V and 2 bases from J, with 14 bases between. Germline CDR1 is SNHLY and CDR2 is FYNNEI. CDR3 DNA sequence: TGTGCCAGCAGTGAACTCCCGGGGTCCGCCACAGATACGCAGTATTTT. Amino acids: CASSELPGSATDTQYF.

J is TRBJ2-5 and V is TRBV5-1; 9 nucleotides match TRBD1. The ends lost 4 bases at V and 5 bases at J; junction bases unmatched: 9. This CDR3 comprises 15 residues. Germline V CDR1 and CDR2: SGHRS, YFSETQ. For the CDR3, the DNA is TGCGCCAGCAGCCTGGGGGGACAGGGTCGGGAGACCCAGTACTTC. It is translated as CASSLGGQGRETQYF.

The J gene is TRBJ2-2, the V gene TRBV28; D unclear. V was shortened by 2 bases and J by 1 base, with 11 bases between the two germline ends. Germline values: CDR1 MDHEN, CDR2 SYDVKM. This CDR3 comprises 16 residues. The CDR3 protein is CASSLLGGVNTGELFF. The CDR3 DNA is TGTGCCAGCAGTTTACTAGGCGGAGTGAACACCGGGGAGCTGTTTTTT.

The chain has TRBV18 and TRBJ2-7, with a weak D call TRBD1 (6 bases). Trimming removed 4 bases from V and 4 bases from J, with 17 bases in between. The length of the CDR3 is 15 residues. CDR1 is KGHSH and CDR2 is LQKENI in the germline V gene. Here the CDR3 DNA reads TGTGCCAGCTCACGGGAACCAATACAGGGATACGAGCAGTACTTC. Residues: CASSREPIQGYEQYF.

This clone was counted a single time. V and J are TRBV9 and TRBJ2-2; D uncertain. This CDR3 is 16 amino acids long. Looked up from germline, CDR1 is SGDLS and CDR2 is YYNGEE. V was shortened by 4 bases and J by 0 bases, with 13 bases between the two germline ends. The CDR3, as DNA: TGTGCCAGCAGCCCCAGTTGGTCCACGAACACCGGGGAGCTGTTTTTT. Encoded protein: CASSPSWSTNTGELFF.

This chain uses TRBV9 with TRBJ2-2, with TRBD2 matching over 10 bases. The V gene's germline CDR1 is SGDLS and CDR2 YYNGEE. Trimming took 4 bases from V and 1 from J; bases not matched to a gene: 4. This CDR3 comprises 16 residues. The CDR3: CASSPRTSGNTGELFF. The CDR3 DNA reads as TGTGCCAGCAGCCCCCGGACTAGCGGGAACACCGGGGAGCTGTTTTTT.

The J gene is TRBJ1-2, the V gene TRBV5-1; 8 positions match TRBD1. This CDR3 region has 13 residues. J lost 8 bases, V lost 5 bases, and 8 bases had no gene match. CDR1 is SGHRS, CDR2 YFSETQ, per germline. This CDR3 reads CASSYQGARGYTF. For the CDR3, the DNA is TGCGCCAGCAGTTATCAGGGGGCGAGGGGCTACACCTTC.

This rearrangement joins TRBV19 to TRBJ2-5; either TRBD1 or TRBD2 may supply D (5 bases each). The CDR3 runs to 16 residues. From germline, CDR1 is LNHDA and CDR2 SQIVND (reference sequence). V lost 4 bases, J lost 1 base, and 16 bases lay in between. As DNA, the CDR3 is TGTGCCAGTAGTAGCCTCCTCCGGGACGCCCAAGAGACCCAGTACTTC. The encoded protein is CASSSLLRDAQETQYF.

The J gene is TRBJ2-3, the V gene TRBV15, with 10 bases identical to TRBD1. This CDR3 has 15 residues. CDR1 is LNHNV, CDR2 YYDKDF, per germline (reference sequence). V gave up 2 bases and J gave up 6 bases; unmatched junction bases: 5. The CDR3 DNA reads as TGTGCCACCAGCAGAAAGGACAGGGGGTTCGATACGCAGTATTTT. It encodes CATSRKDRGFDTQYF.

The chain combines TRBV6-1 with TRBJ2-7, with D maybe TRBD2 (5 bases). The CDR3 length is 13 residues. Germline V gene lookup returns CDR1 MNHNS and CDR2 SASEGT. The V and J ends lost 6 bases and 3 bases respectively, with 12 bases between them. The CDR3 coding sequence is TGTGCCAGCAGACATGACGGGATCTACGAGCAGTACTTC. This encodes CASRHDGIYEQYF.

This chain connects TRBV6-6 to TRBJ2-7, with D perhaps matching TRBD1 (5 bases). Germline V gives CDR1 MNHNY, CDR2 SVGAGI (reference sequence). V was shortened by 7 bases and J by 3 bases, with 19 bases between the two germline ends. CDR3 length: 15 amino acids. DNA for the CDR3: TGTGCCAGCATAAGACAGCCCGTGGGTTTCTACGAGCAGTACTTC. This encodes CASIRQPVGFYEQYF.

This chain links TRBV19 with TRBJ2-5, with 11 positions matching TRBD2. Per the germline V gene, CDR1 is LNHDA and CDR2 is SQIVND (reference sequence). The ends lost 5 bases at V and 5 bases at J; junction bases unmatched: 7. The CDR3 covers 15 residues. The CDR3 is CASSSLAGAGETQYF. CDR3 DNA sequence: TGTGCCAGTAGTTCACTAGCGGGGGCCGGGGAGACCCAGTACTTC. Based on the CDR3 plus reference TRBV19 and TRBJ2-5, the full variable domain is DGGITQSPKYLFRKEGQNVTLSCEQNLNHDAMYWYRQDPGQGLRLIYYSQIVNDFQKGDIAEGYSVSREKKESFPLTVTSAQKNPTAFYLCASSSLAGAGETQYFGPGTRLLVL.

The V and J genes are TRBV11-2 and TRBJ2-1, with TRBD2 matching over 7 bases. There are 18 residues in the CDR3. V was clipped by 3 bases and J by 8 bases; unmatched bases: 19. Germline assignment: CDR1 SGHAT and CDR2 FQNNGV. CDR3 nucleotides: TGTGCCAGCAGCTTCGAGCTAGCGGTAGACCCCCGAGAGGATGAGCAGTTCTTC. Protein product: CASSFELAVDPREDEQFF.

This sequence joins TRBV6-1 and TRBJ1-5; D gene ambiguous. Between the trimmed V and J ends, which lost 1 base and 5 bases, there was a span of 12 bases. The V gene's germline CDR1 is MNHNS and CDR2 SASEGT. CDR3 length equals 15 residues. The CDR3 DNA sequence: TGTGCCAGCAGTGAAGAGCGTCAGCTTTATCAGCCCCAGCATTTT. Its translation is CASSEERQLYQPQHF.

This clone was detected once. The chain uses TRBV6-1 and TRBJ1-6; D gene unclear. CDR3 length: 15 amino acids. CDR1 MNHNS and CDR2 SASEGT come from the germline V gene. Trimming left V 2 bases short and J 0 bases short, with 5 bases between. The CDR3: CASSERSSYNSPLHF. As DNA, the CDR3 is TGTGCCAGCAGTGAACGGAGCTCCTATAATTCACCCCTCCACTTT.

The V and J genes are TRBV4-1 and TRBJ2-1; D gene ambiguous. This CDR3 comprises 13 residues. Trimming took off 2 bases at V and 8 bases at J, with 10 bases between the two ends. CDR1 and CDR2 (germline): MGHRA, YSYEKL. The CDR3 DNA reads TGCGCCAGCAGCCAACCAAGTCGGGATGAGCAGTTCTTC. Translated: CASSQPSRDEQFF.

In its sample, this clone was seen once. CDR3 bases: TGCGCCAGCAGCCCGCTAGCGGGAGGATTTCCCGGGGAGCTGTTTTTT. Translating gives CASSPLAGGFPGELFF. The gene calls are TRBV5-1 and TRBJ2-2, with 11 bases lining up with TRBD2. The V gene's germline CDR1 is SGHRS and CDR2 YFSETQ. The CDR3 runs 16 residues. The junction had 8 bases not matched to a gene; V was cut back by 4 bases and J by 6 bases. The variable domain in full, completed from reference TRBV5-1 and TRBJ2-2, reads KAGVTQTPRYLIKTRGQQVTLSCSPISGHRSVSWYQQTPGQGLQFLFEYFSETQRNKGNFPGRFSGRQFSNSRSEMNVSTLELGDSALYLCASSPLAGGFPGELFFGEGSRLTVL.